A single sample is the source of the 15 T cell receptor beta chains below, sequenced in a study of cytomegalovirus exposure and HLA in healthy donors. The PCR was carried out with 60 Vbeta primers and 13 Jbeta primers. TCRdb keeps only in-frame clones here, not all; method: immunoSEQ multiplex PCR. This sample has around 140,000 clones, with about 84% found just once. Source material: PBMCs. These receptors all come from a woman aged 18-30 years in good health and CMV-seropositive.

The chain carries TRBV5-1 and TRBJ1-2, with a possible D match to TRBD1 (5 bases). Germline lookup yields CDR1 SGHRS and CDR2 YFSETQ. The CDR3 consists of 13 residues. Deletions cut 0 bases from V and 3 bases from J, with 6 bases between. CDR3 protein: CASSLVGDYGYTF. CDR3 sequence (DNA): TGCGCCAGCAGCTTGGTAGGGGACTATGGCTACACCTTC.

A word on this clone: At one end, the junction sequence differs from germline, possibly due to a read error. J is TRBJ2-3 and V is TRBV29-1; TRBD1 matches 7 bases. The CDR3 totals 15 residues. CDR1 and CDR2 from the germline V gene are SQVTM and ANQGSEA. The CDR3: CSTWTGDSRGDAQYF. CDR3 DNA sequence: TGCAGCACATGGACAGGCGATTCTCGGGGAGATGCGCAGTATTTT.

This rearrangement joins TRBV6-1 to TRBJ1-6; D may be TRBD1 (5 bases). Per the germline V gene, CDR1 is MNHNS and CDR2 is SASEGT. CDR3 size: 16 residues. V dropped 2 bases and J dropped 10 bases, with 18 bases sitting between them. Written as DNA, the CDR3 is TGTGCCAGCAGTGAAATTCCAGGGCGTACTGGGTCACCCCTCCACTTT. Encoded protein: CASSEIPGRTGSPLHF.

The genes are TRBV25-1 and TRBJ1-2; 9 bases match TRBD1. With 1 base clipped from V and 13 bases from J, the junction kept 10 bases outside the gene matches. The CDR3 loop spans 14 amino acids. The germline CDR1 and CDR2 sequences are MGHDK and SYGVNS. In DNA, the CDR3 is TGTGCCAGCAGTGAATCGGGACAGGGATACGCCTGCACCTTC. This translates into CASSESGQGYACTF.

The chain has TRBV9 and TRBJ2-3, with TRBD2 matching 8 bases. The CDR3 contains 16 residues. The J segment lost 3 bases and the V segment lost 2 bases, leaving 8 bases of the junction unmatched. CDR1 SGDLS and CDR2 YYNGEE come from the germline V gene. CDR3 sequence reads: CASSVEAGGPTDTQYF. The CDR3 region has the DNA TGTGCCAGCAGCGTCGAGGCGGGGGGCCCTACAGATACGCAGTATTTT. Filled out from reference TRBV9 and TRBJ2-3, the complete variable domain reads DSGVTQTPKHLITATGQRVTLRCSPRSGDLSVYWYQQSLDQGLQFLIQYYNGEERAKGNILERFSAQQFPDLHSELNLSSLELGDSALYFCASSVEAGGPTDTQYFGPGTRLTVL.

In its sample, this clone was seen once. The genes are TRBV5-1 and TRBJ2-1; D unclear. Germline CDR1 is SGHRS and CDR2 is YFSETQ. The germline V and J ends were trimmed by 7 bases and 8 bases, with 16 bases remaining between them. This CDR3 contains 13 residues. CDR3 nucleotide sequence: TGCGCCAGCCATCGCCCTCCCCAGGATGAGCAGTTCTTC. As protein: CASHRPPQDEQFF.

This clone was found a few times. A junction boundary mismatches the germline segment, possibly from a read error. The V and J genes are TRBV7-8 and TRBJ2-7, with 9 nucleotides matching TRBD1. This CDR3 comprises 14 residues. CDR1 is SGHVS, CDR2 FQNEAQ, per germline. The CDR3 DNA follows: TGTGCCAGCAGATTAGGGACAGGGTCCTACGAGCAGTACTTC. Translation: CASRLGTGSYEQYF.

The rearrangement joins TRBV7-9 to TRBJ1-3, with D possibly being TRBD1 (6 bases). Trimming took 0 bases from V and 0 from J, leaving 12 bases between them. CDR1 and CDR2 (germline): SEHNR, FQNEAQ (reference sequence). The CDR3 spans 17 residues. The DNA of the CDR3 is TGTGCCAGCAGCTTAGCGCCAGGGGTAATCTCTGGAAACACCATATATTTT. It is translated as CASSLAPGVISGNTIYF.

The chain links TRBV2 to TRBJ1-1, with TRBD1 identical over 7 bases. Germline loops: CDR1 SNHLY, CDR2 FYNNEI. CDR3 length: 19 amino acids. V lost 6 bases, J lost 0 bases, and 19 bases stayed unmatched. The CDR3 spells CASSTVLTGSPLLNTEAFF. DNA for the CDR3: TGTGCCAGCAGCACCGTCCTGACAGGGAGCCCTCTTTTGAACACTGAAGCTTTCTTT.

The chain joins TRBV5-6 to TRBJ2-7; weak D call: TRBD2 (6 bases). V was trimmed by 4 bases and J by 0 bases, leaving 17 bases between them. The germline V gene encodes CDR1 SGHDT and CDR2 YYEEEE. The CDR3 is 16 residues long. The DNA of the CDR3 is TGTGCCAGCAGCGGACGCGGGACCCTCCTCTCCTACGAGCAGTACTTC. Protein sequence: CASSGRGTLLSYEQYF.

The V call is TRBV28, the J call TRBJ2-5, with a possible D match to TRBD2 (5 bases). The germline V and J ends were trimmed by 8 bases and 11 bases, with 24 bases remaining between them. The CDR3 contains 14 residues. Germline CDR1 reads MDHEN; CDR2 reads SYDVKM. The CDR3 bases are TGTGCCAGCCGGGCCGCGGGCCCTACTGGGGAGCAGTACTTC. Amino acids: CASRAAGPTGEQYF.

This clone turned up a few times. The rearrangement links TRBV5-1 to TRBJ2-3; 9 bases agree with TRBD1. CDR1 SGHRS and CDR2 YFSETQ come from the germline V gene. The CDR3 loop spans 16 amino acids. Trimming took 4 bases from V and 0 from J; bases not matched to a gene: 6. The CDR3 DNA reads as TGCGCCAGCAGCCCGTTACAGGGGGCAAGCACAGATACGCAGTATTTT. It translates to CASSPLQGASTDTQYF.

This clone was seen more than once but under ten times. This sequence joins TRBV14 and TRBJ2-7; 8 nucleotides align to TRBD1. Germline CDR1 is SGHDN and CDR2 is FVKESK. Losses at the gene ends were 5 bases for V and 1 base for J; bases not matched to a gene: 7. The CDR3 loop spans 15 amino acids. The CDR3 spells CASSFWGQASYEQYF. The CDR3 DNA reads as TGTGCCAGCAGCTTCTGGGGACAGGCTTCCTACGAGCAGTACTTC. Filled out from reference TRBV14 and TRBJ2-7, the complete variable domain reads EAGVTQFPSHSVIEKGQTVTLRCDPISGHDNLYWYRRVMGKEIKFLLHFVKESKQDESGMPNNRFLAERTGGTYSTLKVQPAELEDSGVYFCASSFWGQASYEQYFGPGTRLTVT.

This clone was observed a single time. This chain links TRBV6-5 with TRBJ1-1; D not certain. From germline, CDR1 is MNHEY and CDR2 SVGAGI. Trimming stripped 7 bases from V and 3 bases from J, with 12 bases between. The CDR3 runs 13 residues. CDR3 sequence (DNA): TGTGCCAGCATGGAGGTGTGGGACACTGAAGCTTTCTTT. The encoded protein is CASMEVWDTEAFF.

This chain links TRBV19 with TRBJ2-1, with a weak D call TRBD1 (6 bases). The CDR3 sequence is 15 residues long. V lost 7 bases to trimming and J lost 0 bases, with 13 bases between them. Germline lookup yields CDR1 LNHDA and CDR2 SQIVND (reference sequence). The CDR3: CASKTDRSSYNEQFF. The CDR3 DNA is TGTGCCAGTAAGACCGACAGGAGCTCCTACAATGAGCAGTTCTTC.